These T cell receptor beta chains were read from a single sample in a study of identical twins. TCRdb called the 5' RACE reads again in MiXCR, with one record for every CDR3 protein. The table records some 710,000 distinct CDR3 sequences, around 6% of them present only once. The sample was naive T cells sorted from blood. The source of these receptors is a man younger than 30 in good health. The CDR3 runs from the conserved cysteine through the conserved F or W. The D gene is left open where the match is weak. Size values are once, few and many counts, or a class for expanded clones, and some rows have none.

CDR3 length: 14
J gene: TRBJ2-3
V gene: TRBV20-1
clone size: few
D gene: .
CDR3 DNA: TGCAGTGCTAGCCGATGGACTAGCACAGATACGCAGTATTTT
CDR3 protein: CSASRWTSTDTQYF

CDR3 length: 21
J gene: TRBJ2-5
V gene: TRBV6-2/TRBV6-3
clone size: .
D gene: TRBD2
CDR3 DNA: TGTGCCAGCAGTTACTCGATTCCTAGCGGGAGGGCCGGTTTTAAATTAGAGACCCAGTACTTC
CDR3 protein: CASSYSIPSGRAGFKLETQYF

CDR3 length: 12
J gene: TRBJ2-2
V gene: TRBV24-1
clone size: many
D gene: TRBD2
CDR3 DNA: TGTGCCACCAGTAGAAGCGGGAGGGAGCTGTTTTTT
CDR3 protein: CATSRSGRELFF

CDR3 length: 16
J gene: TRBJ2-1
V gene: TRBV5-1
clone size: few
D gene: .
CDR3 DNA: TGCGCCAGCAGCTTGGGAGCAGCCCGCTCCTACAATGAGCAGTTCTTC
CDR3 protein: CASSLGAARSYNEQFF

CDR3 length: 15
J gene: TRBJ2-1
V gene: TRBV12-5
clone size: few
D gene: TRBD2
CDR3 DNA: TGTGCTAGTGGTTTCCCCGGGACTATTTTCAATGAGCAGTTCTTC
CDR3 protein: CASGFPGTIFNEQFF

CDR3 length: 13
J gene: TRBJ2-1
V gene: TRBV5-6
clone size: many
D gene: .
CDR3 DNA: TGTGCCAGCAGCTTTACAGCGAACAATGAGCAGTTCTTC
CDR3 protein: CASSFTANNEQFF

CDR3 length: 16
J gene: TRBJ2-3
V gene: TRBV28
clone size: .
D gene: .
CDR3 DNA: TGTGCCAGCAGGACCCTACGGGGGAGGAGCACAGATACGCAGTATTTT
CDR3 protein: CASRTLRGRSTDTQYF

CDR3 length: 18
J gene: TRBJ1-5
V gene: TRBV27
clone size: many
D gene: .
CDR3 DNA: TGTGCCAGCAGCTCCACGATGGGGTTAATAGGACTCAATCAGCCCCAGCATTTT
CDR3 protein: CASSSTMGLIGLNQPQHF

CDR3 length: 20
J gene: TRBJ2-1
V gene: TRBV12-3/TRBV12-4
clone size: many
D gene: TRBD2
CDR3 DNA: TGTGCCAGCAGTTTCATAGGGTTTGGTAGCGGGAGGGCCGGGAACAATGAGCAGTTCTTC
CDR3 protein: CASSFIGFGSGRAGNNEQFF

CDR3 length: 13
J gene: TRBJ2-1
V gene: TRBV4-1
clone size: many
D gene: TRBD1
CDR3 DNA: TGCGCCAGCAGCCAGACAGGGGGCGGTGAGCAGTTCTTC
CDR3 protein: CASSQTGGGEQFF

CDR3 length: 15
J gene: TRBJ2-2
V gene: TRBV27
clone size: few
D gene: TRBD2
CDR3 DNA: TGTGCCAGCAGTTTCCTAGCGGGAATCACCGGGGAGCTGTTTTTT
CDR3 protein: CASSFLAGITGELFF

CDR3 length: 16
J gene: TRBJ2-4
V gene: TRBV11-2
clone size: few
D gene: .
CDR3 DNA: TGTGCCAGCAGCTTTGGGGGACCATCGTCGGAAAACATTCAGTACTTC
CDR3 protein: CASSFGGPSSENIQYF

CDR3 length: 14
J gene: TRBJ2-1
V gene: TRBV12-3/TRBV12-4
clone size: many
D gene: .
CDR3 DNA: TGTGCCAGCAGTAACCCCAGGGTATACAATGAGCAGTTCTTC
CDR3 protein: CASSNPRVYNEQFF

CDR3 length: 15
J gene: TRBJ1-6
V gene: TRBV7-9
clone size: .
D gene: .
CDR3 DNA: TGTGCCAGCAGCTTGAGGGGCCCGGATAATTCACCCCTCCACTTT
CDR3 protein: CASSLRGPDNSPLHF

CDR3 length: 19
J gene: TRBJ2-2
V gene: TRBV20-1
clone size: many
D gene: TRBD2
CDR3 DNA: TGCAGTGCTAGAGATCGGTGGTTAGCGGGGGTGAAAGACACCGGGGAGCTGTTTTTT
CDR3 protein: CSARDRWLAGVKDTGELFF

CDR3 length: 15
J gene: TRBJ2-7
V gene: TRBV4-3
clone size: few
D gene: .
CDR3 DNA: TGCGCCAGCAGCCAAGGGGTTGGGGGATCCTACGAGCAGTACTTC
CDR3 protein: CASSQGVGGSYEQYF

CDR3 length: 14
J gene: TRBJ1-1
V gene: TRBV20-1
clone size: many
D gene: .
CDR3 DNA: TGCAGTGCTAGAGACGACAGAGCCGGGACTGAAGCTTTCTTT
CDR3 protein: CSARDDRAGTEAFF

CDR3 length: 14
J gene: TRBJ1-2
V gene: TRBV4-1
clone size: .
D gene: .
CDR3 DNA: TGCGCCAGCAGCCAAGATGGGACAAGATATGGCTACACCTTC
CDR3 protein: CASSQDGTRYGYTF

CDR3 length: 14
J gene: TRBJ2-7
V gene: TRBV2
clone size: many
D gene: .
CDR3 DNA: TGTGCCAGCAGTGAAATAGTCTGGGGGTGGGAGCAGTACTTC
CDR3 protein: CASSEIVWGWEQYF

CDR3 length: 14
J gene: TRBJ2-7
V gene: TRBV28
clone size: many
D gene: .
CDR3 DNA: TGTGCCAGCAGGGCACCACCCCCGCTCCGCGAGCAGTACTTC
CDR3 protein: CASRAPPPLREQYF

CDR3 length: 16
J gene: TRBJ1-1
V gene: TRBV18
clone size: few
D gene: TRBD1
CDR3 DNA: TGTGCCAGCTCAACAACGAAGACAGGGCCAGTCTATGAAGCTTTCTTT
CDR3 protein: CASSTTKTGPVYEAFF

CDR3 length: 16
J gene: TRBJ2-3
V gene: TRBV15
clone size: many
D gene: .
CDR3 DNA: TGTGCCACCAGCAGAGGACCAGGTTCGAGCACAGATACGCAGTATTTT
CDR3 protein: CATSRGPGSSTDTQYF

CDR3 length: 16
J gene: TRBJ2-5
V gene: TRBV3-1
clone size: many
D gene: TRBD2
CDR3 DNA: TGTGCCAGCAGCCAAGATGTGGGAGGGGCAGAAGAGACCCAGTACTTC
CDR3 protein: CASSQDVGGAEETQYF

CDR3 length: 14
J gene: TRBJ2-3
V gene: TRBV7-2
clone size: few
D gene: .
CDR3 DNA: TGTGCCACCTCTTTGGGCGGGAGCACAGATACGCAGTATTTT
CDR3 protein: CATSLGGSTDTQYF

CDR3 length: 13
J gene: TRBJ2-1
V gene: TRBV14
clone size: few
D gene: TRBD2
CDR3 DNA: TGTGCCAGCAGCCAAAATAGCGGGAGTACCCAGTTCTTC
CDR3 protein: CASSQNSGSTQFF

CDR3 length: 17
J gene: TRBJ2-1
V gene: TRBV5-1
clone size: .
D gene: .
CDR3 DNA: TGCGCCAGCAGGGACCACCCGGGGTCACTAGCAGGCAATGAGCAGTTCTTC
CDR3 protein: CASRDHPGSLAGNEQFF

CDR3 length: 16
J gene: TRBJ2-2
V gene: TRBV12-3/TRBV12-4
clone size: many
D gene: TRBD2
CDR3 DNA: TGTGCCAGCACTGAGAGCGGGAGTTCGAACACCGGGGAGCTGTTTTTT
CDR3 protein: CASTESGSSNTGELFF

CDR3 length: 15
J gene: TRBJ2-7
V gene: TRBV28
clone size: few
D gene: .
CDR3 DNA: TGTGCCAGCAGTTCCTTTGGGGGGCAGTCCTACGAGCAGTACTTC
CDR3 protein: CASSSFGGQSYEQYF

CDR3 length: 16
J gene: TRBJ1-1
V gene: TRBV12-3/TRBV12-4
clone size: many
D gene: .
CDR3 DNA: TGTGCCATGTTGTCCGTGGAGAGATTCATGAACACTGAAGCTTTCTTT
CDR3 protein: CAMLSVERFMNTEAFF

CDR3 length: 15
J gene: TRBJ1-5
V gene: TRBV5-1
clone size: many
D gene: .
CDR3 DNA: TGCGCCAGCAGCTTGGAGGGCAGCAGCAATCAGCCCCAGCATTTT
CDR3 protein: CASSLEGSSNQPQHF

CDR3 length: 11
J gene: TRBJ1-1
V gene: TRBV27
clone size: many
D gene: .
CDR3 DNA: TGTGCCAGTGGACAGACGTCCCAAGCTTTCTTT
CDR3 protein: CASGQTSQAFF

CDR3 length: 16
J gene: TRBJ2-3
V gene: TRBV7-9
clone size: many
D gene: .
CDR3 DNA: TGTGCCAGCAGCTTCCGGCAAAGTACTAGCACAGATACGCAGTATTTT
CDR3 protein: CASSFRQSTSTDTQYF

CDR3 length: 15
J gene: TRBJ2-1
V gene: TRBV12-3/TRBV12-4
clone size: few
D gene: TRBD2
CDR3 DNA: TGTGCCAGCATGGTTCTAGCGGGACGCTACCATGAGCAGTTCTTC
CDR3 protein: CASMVLAGRYHEQFF

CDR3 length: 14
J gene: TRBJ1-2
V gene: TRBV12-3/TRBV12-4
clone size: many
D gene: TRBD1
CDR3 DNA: TGTGCCAGCAGTCCTGGACAGGGTGGGGATGGCTACACCTTC
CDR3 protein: CASSPGQGGDGYTF

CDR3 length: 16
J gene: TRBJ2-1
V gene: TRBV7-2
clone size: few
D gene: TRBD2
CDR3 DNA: TGTGCCAGCAGCCGAACGGGACTAGCGGGAGCCTGGGAGCAGTTCTTC
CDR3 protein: CASSRTGLAGAWEQFF

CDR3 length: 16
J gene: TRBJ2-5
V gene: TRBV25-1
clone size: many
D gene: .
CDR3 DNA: TGTGCCAGCAGTGTCAGGGGGGGGAGGCACCAAGAGACCCAGTACTTC
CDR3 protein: CASSVRGGRHQETQYF

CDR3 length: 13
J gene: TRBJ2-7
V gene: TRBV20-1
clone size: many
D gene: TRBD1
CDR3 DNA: TGCAGTGCTAGGGTACAGGGGGAAGGGGAGCAGTACTTC
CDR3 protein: CSARVQGEGEQYF

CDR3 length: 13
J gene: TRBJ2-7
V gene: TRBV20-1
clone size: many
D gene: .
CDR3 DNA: TGCAGTGCTAGTCAGGTGAAGGGGCTCGAGCAGTACTTC
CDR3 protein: CSASQVKGLEQYF

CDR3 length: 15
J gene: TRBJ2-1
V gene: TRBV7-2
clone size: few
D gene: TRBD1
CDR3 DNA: TGTGCCAGCAGCTCCTCCCCGGGACAGGGACTTGAGCAGTTCTTC
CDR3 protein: CASSSSPGQGLEQFF

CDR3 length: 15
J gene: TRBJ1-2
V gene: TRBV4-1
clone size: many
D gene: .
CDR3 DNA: TGCGCCAGCAGCCACGCCGACCCCGGGGCCTATGGCTACACCTTC
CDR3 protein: CASSHADPGAYGYTF

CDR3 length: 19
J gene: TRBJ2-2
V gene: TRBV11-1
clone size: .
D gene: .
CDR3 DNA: TGTGCCAGCAGCTCATCCAGCCTCGACAGAAAAAGGGGGACCGGGGAGCTGTTTTTT
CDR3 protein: CASSSSSLDRKRGTGELFF

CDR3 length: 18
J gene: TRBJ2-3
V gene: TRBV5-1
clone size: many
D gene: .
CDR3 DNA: TGCGCCAGCAGCTTGGAGGGGTTCGGGGGCCTCAACACAGATACGCAGTATTTT
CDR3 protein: CASSLEGFGGLNTDTQYF

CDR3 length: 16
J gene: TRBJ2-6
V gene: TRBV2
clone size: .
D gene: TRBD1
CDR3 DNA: TGTGCCAGCCTCTGGGACAGGGGTGGTGGGGCCAACGTCCTGACTTTC
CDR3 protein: CASLWDRGGGANVLTF

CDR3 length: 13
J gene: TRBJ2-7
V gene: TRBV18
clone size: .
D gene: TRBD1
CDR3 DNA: TGTGCCAGCTTGACAGGGGTTCTGAACGAGCAGTACTTC
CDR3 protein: CASLTGVLNEQYF

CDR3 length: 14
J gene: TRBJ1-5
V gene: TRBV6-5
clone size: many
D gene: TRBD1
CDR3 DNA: TGTGCCAGCAGTTCCCTAACAGGGGCTCAGCCCCAGCATTTT
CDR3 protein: CASSSLTGAQPQHF

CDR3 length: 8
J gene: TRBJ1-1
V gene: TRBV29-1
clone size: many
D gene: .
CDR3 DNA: TGCAGCGCTGGGGGGGTCTTCTTT
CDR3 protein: CSAGGVFF

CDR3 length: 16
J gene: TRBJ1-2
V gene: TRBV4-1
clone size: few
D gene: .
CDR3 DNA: TGCGCCAGCAGCCAAGATACACAGGCCGGGAGGGATGGCTACACCTTC
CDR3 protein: CASSQDTQAGRDGYTF

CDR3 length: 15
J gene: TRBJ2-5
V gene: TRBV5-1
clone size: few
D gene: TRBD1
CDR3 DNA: TGCGCCAGCAGCAGGACAGGACCTAGGGTAGAGACCCAGTACTTC
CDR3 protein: CASSRTGPRVETQYF

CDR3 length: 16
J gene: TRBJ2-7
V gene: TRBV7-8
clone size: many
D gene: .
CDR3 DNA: TGTGCCAGCAGCTTAAAGGTTCTCGTCAGTAAGTCCGAGCAGTACTTC
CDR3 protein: CASSLKVLVSKSEQYF

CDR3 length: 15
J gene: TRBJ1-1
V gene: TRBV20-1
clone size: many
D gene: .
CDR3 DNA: TGCAGTGCTAGAGTGGCGAGGCCCGTGGACACTGAAGCTTTCTTT
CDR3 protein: CSARVARPVDTEAFF

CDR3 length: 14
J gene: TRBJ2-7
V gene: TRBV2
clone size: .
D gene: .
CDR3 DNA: TGTGCCAGCACTACTCAGTTCCCCCCTTACGAGCAGTACTTC
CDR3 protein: CASTTQFPPYEQYF

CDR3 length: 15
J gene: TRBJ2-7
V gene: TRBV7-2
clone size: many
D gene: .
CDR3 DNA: TGTGCCAGCAGCTTAAGAACTAGATCCAGCTACGAGCAGTACTTC
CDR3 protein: CASSLRTRSSYEQYF

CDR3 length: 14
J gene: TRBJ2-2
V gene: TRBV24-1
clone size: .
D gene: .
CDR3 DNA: TGTGCCACCAGTGCGCTAGATTACACCGGGGAGCTGTTTTTT
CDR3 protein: CATSALDYTGELFF